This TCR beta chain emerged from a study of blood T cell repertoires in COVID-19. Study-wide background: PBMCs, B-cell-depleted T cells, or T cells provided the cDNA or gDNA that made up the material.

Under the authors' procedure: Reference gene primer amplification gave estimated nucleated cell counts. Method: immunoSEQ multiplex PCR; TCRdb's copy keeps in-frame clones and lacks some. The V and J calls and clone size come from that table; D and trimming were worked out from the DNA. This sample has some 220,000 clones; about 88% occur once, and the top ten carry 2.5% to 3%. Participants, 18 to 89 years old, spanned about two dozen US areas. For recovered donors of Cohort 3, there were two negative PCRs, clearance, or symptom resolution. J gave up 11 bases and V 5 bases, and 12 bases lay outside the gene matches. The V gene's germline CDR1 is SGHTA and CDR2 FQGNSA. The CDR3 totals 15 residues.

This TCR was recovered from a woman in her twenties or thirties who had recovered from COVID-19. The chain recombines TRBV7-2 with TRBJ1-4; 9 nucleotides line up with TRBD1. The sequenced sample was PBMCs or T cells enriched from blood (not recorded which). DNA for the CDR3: TGTGCCAGCAGCAACACAGGGGGCCCCGAAGGGAAACTGTTTTTT. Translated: CASSNTGGPEGKLFF.